Presented here are 27 T cell receptor beta chains from one specimen sequenced in a study of OX40 agonist ivuxolimab in advanced cancers. Clones were read by immunoSEQ multiplex PCR, and TCRdb kept only the in-frame ones, dropping some. The data contain 45,000 to 65,000 clones, 75% to 90% of them singletons. The sequenced sample was CD4+ or CD8+ T cells sorted from blood, obtained in a trial of the OX40 agonist ivuxolimab. All receptors derive from an adult with an advanced solid tumor such as melanoma, head and neck, liver or kidney cancer.

This clone was detected only a few times. The J gene is TRBJ1-2, the V gene TRBV6-1; 7 positions agree with TRBD1. V shed 5 bases and J 6 bases; nucleotides not matched to a gene: 9. The CDR3 runs 14 residues. Germline V gives CDR1 MNHNS, CDR2 SASEGT. As DNA, the CDR3 is TGTGCCAGCAGTAGTACAGGGGTCTGGAATGGCTACACCTTC. The encoded protein is CASSSTGVWNGYTF.

V usage is TRBV19 and J usage is TRBJ1-4; possible D gene TRBD1, 5 bases. Trimming took 4 bases from V and 5 from J, leaving 8 bases between them. The CDR3 runs to 13 residues. Germline lookup yields CDR1 LNHDA and CDR2 SQIVND (reference sequence). The CDR3 coding sequence is TGTGCCAGTAGTACGGGACTGAATGAAAAACTGTTTTTT. Translation gives CASSTGLNEKLFF.

This clone counts as medium-sized (0.01 to 0.1%). The rearrangement links TRBV7-9 to TRBJ1-6; D call uncertain. V shed 4 bases and J shed 9 bases, with 16 bases lying between them. The germline gives CDR1 SEHNR, CDR2 FQNEAQ (reference sequence). The CDR3 has 15 residues. CDR3 DNA sequence: TGTGCCAGCAGCTGGAGTAGGGAATTGAGTTCACCCCTCCACTTT. This encodes CASSWSRELSSPLHF. The full variable domain, its missing parts supplied by reference TRBV7-9 and TRBJ1-6, is DTGVSQNPRHKITKRGQNVTFRCDPISEHNRLYWYRQTLGQGPEFLTYFQNEAQLEKSRLLSDRFSAERPKGSFSTLEIQRTEQGDSAMYLCASSWSRELSSPLHFGNGTRLTVT.

The V call is TRBV19, the J call TRBJ2-5, with 9 bases aligning to TRBD2. Germline V gene sequence: CDR1 LNHDA, CDR2 SQIVND (reference sequence). V lost 1 base and J lost 1; bases outside the gene matches: 4. CDR3 length equals 16 residues. This CDR3 is CASSIGGSGGQETQYF. DNA for the CDR3: TGTGCCAGTAGTATAGGAGGTAGCGGGGGCCAAGAGACCCAGTACTTC.

The rearrangement uses TRBV7-2 and TRBJ1-1, with 9 bases lining up with TRBD1. V lost 6 bases, J lost 4 bases, and 15 bases stayed unmatched. The CDR3 consists of 17 residues. From germline, CDR1 is SGHTA and CDR2 FQGNSA. DNA for the CDR3: TGTGCCAGCAGGGCTTCACAGGGGGCGCTTCCCTCCACTGAAGCTTTCTTT. This codes for CASRASQGALPSTEAFF.

V and J are TRBV19 and TRBJ1-2, with D unclear. This CDR3 comprises 16 residues. Trimming removed 6 bases from V and 6 bases from J, with 23 bases in between. Germline V CDR1 and CDR2: LNHDA, SQIVND (reference sequence). This CDR3 reads CASSASLDGISHGYTF. The CDR3 nucleotides read TGTGCCAGTAGCGCTTCGCTGGACGGTATCTCACATGGCTACACCTTC.

V usage is TRBV19 and J usage is TRBJ1-2; D remains unclear. The CDR3 is made up of 15 amino acids. Germline V gene sequence: CDR1 LNHDA, CDR2 SQIVND (reference sequence). V was cut by 7 bases and J by 1 base, with 16 bases left in between. CDR3 DNA: TGTGCCAGTACCCCGGGCGACTTTGATAACTATGGCTACACCTTC. It translates to CASTPGDFDNYGYTF.

The gene calls are TRBV4-2 and TRBJ2-3, with 10 bases that match TRBD1. CDR3 size: 15 residues. Germline V gene data show CDR1 as LGHNA and CDR2 as YNFKEQ. The V gene end was trimmed by 3 bases and the J gene end by 2 bases; junction bases not matched to a gene: 2. The CDR3 reads CASSQGQGITDTQYF. The CDR3 nucleotides read TGTGCCAGCAGCCAGGGACAGGGGATCACAGATACGCAGTATTTT.

This clone has just one count. The gene calls are TRBV19 and TRBJ1-2; 7 positions match TRBD1. From germline, CDR1 is LNHDA and CDR2 SQIVND (reference sequence). J gave up 5 bases and V 4 bases, and 10 bases lay outside the gene matches. The CDR3 sequence is 15 residues long. The CDR3 loop is CASSNNRGSGYGYTF. In nucleotides, the CDR3 is TGTGCCAGTAGTAACAACAGGGGCTCGGGATATGGCTACACCTTC.

Regarding this clone: Germline is not matched at one junction end, which may reflect a read error. V and J are TRBV11-3 and TRBJ1-4, with 7 bases that match TRBD1. This CDR3 region has 16 residues. The germline CDR1 and CDR2 sequences are SGHNT and YENEEA. The CDR3 is CASSLGQSTTDEKLFF. CDR3 nucleotide sequence: TGTGCCAGCAGCTTGGGACAGTCCACAACTGATGAAAAACTGTTTTTT.

The gene calls are TRBV6-6 and TRBJ1-2; D unresolved. The CDR3 has 15 residues. The germline V gene encodes CDR1 MNHNY and CDR2 SVGAGI (reference sequence). V dropped 4 bases and J dropped 1 base, with 13 bases sitting between them. The CDR3: CASSFQMGLNYGYTF. CDR3 in DNA: TGTGCCAGCAGTTTCCAAATGGGTCTTAACTATGGCTACACCTTC.

This rearrangement joins TRBV5-1 to TRBJ2-7, with a weak D call TRBD2 (6 bases). V gave up 8 bases and J gave up 1 base, with 13 bases separating them. The CDR3 consists of 13 residues. Germline loops: CDR1 SGHRS, CDR2 YFSETQ. CDR3 loop: CASTKAGSYEQYF. CDR3 DNA: TGCGCCAGTACCAAGGCGGGGTCCTACGAGCAGTACTTC.

This clone was seen just once. The V gene is TRBV6-5, the J gene TRBJ2-4, with D unclear. Germline CDR1 is MNHEY and CDR2 is SVGAGI. Trimming pared 4 bases from V and 1 base from J, leaving 8 bases between. This CDR3 has 14 amino acids. Written as DNA, the CDR3 is TGTGCCAGCAGTTCCACAGTTGCCAAAAACATTCAGTACTTC. Encoded protein: CASSSTVAKNIQYF.

J is TRBJ2-7 and V is TRBV6-1; 9 nucleotides agree with TRBD1. V shed 7 bases and J 0 bases; nucleotides not matched to a gene: 4. Germline CDR1 MNHNS, CDR2 SASEGT. There are 14 residues in the CDR3. The CDR3 nucleotides read TGTGCCAGCACCCCGACAGGGGGCTCCTACGAGCAGTACTTC. Translated, it gives CASTPTGGSYEQYF.

V usage is TRBV7-2 and J usage is TRBJ1-2, with D possibly being TRBD1 (5 bases). Trimming stripped 1 base from V and 13 bases from J, with 16 bases between. Per germline, CDR1 SGHTA and CDR2 FQGNSA. This CDR3 contains 13 residues. The DNA for the CDR3 is TGTGCCAGCAGCTTAGAAGGGAGGGACGGATGCACCTTC. Translated: CASSLEGRDGCTF.

The chain has TRBV29-1 and TRBJ1-4, with TRBD1 as a possible D gene (5 bases). V was pared by 6 bases and J by 8 bases, with 16 bases between. The CDR3 loop spans 13 amino acids. Looked up from germline, CDR1 is SQVTM and CDR2 is ANQGSEA. The CDR3 region is CSVGWGDSEKLFF. The CDR3 nucleotides read TGCAGCGTCGGTTGGGGGGATTCGGAAAAACTGTTTTTT.

The table lists this clone with a few counts. V is TRBV7-2 and J is TRBJ2-7; 7 bases map to TRBD1. The V gene's germline CDR1 is SGHTA and CDR2 FQGNSA. V lost 5 bases, J lost 2 bases, and 6 bases stayed unmatched. This CDR3 is built from 14 residues. The CDR3 here is CASSRSTGPYEQYF. The CDR3 DNA follows: TGTGCCAGCAGCCGTTCGACAGGGCCCTACGAGCAGTACTTC.

The chain carries TRBV15 and TRBJ2-1; TRBD1 or TRBD2 may be the D gene (6 bases each). From germline, CDR1 is LNHNV and CDR2 YYDKDF (reference sequence). CDR3 length equals 16 residues. V lost 5 bases and J lost 6, with 20 bases in between. The CDR3 is CATSGGLGVQVNEQFF. CDR3 nucleotides: TGTGCCACCAGCGGGGGGCTCGGTGTGCAGGTCAATGAGCAGTTCTTC.

V usage is TRBV10-1 and J usage is TRBJ2-3, with 10 bases that match TRBD1. CDR3 size: 15 residues. The V gene end was trimmed by 4 bases and the J gene end by 3 bases; junction bases not matched to a gene: 4. The germline gives CDR1 WNHNN, CDR2 SYGVQD (reference sequence). DNA for the CDR3: TGCGCCAGCAGTGGACAGGGGGCTCTAACAGATACGCAGTATTTT. This codes for CASSGQGALTDTQYF.

The chain carries TRBV7-8 and TRBJ1-2; weak D call: TRBD1 (6 bases). V gave up 5 bases and J gave up 7 bases, with 20 bases separating them. Germline V gene sequence: CDR1 SGHVS, CDR2 FQNEAQ. This CDR3 contains 15 residues. CDR3 amino acids: CASSHFGGGGGGYTF. CDR3 DNA sequence: TGTGCCAGCAGCCACTTTGGGGGGGGCGGTGGTGGCTACACCTTC.

Notes on this clone: At one of its ends the junction is not consistent with the germline gene, which may arise from a read error. The J gene is TRBJ2-7, the V gene TRBV10-3; 8 nucleotides line up with TRBD1. CDR1 ENHRY and CDR2 SYGVKD come from the germline V gene. CDR3 length equals 14 residues. CDR3 nucleotide sequence: TGTGCCATCAGTGCAGGGGGCTATACCTACGAGCAGCACTTC. This translates into CAISAGGYTYEQHF.

The chain couples TRBV6-1 to TRBJ1-4; tentatively, D is TRBD1 (5 bases). V lost 1 base and J lost 8, with 17 bases in between. CDR1 is MNHNS, CDR2 SASEGT, per germline. The CDR3 extends over 16 amino acids. CDR3 residues: CASSEEKSQGWEKLFF. Here the CDR3 DNA reads TGTGCCAGCAGTGAAGAAAAAAGTCAGGGCTGGGAAAAACTGTTTTTT.

V and J are TRBV14 and TRBJ2-3, with TRBD1 identical over 7 bases. In germline, CDR1 is SGHDN, CDR2 FVKESK. The CDR3 runs 16 residues. J was trimmed by 4 bases and V by 4 bases; bases with no gene match: 11. The CDR3 region is CASSPPRGLMSDTQYF. The CDR3, as DNA: TGTGCCAGCAGCCCGCCCAGGGGGTTGATGTCAGATACGCAGTATTTT.

This clone was observed a handful of times. The V gene is TRBV5-1, the J gene TRBJ1-4, with D perhaps TRBD1 (5 bases). Trimming left V 0 bases short and J 2 bases short, with 11 bases between. The germline V gene has CDR1 SGHRS and CDR2 YFSETQ. The CDR3 runs to 16 residues. This chain's CDR3 is CASSLGIGGTNEKLFF. In DNA, the CDR3 is TGCGCCAGCAGCTTGGGGATCGGGGGGACTAATGAAAAACTGTTTTTT.

The rearrangement joins TRBV11-2 to TRBJ1-2, with a tentative D call TRBD1 (6 bases). Germline V gives CDR1 SGHAT, CDR2 FQNNGV. The CDR3 loop spans 13 amino acids. V was shortened by 5 bases and J by 7 bases, with 14 bases between the two germline ends. CDR3 sequence reads: CASSPDSRGGYTF. CDR3 DNA sequence: TGTGCCAGCAGCCCGGACAGTCGGGGTGGCTACACCTTC.

The chain joins TRBV7-8 to TRBJ2-1, with D possibly being TRBD2 (6 bases). With 5 bases removed from V and 10 bases from J, the gap between germline ends came to 21 bases. The CDR3 spans 15 residues. Germline CDR1 SGHVS, CDR2 FQNEAQ. CDR3 in amino acids: CASSGRGRSGQEQFF. Written as DNA, the CDR3 is TGTGCCAGCAGCGGACGGGGACGAAGCGGGCAGGAGCAGTTCTTC.

J is TRBJ1-2 and V is TRBV6-1; D unresolved. Germline CDR1 is MNHNS and CDR2 is SASEGT. There are 14 residues in the CDR3. Trimming cost V 1 base and J 0 bases, with 6 bases left between them. CDR3 in DNA: TGTGCCAGCAGTGAAGTGGGTGCTAACTATGGCTACACCTTC. It specifies CASSEVGANYGYTF.